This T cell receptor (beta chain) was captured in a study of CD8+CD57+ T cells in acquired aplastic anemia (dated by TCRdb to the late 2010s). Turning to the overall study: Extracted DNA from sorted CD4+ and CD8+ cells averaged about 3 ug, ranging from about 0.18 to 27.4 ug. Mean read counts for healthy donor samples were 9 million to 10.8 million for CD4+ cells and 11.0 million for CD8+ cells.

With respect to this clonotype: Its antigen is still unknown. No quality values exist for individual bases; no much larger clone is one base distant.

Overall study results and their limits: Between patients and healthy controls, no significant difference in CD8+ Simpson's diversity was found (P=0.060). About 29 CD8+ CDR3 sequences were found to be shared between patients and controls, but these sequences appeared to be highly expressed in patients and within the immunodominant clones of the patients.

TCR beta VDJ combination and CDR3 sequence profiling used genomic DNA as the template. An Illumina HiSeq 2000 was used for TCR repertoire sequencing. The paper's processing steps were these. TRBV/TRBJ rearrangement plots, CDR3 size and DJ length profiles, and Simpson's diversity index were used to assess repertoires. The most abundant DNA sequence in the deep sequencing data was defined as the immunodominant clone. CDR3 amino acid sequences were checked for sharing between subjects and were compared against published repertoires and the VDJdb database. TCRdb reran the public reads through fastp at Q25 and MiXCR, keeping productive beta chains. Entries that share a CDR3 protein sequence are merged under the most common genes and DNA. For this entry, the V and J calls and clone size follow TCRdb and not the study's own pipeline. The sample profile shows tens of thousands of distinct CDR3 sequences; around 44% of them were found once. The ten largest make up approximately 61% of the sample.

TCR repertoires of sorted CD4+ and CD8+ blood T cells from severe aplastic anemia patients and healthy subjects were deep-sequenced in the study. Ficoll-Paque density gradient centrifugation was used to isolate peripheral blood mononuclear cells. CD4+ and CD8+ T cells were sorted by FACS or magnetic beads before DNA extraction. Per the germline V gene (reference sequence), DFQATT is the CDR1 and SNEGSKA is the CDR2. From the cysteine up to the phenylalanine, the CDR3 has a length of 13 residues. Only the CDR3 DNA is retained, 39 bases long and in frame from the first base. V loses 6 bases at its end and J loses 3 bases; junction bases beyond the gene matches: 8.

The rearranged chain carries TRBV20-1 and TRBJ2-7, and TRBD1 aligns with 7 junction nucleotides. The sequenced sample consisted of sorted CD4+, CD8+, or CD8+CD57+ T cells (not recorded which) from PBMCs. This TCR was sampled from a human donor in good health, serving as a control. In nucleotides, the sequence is TGCAGTGCAAGACAGGGTGGAAACTACGAGCAGTACTTC. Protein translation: CSARQGGNYEQYF.